The rows below give T cell receptor beta chains drawn from one sample of a study of spatial heterogeneity in lung cancer. TCRdb used MiXCR to reprocess the 5' RACE reads, holding one entry per CDR3 protein. The sample consists of 60,000 to 80,000 distinct CDR3 sequences, roughly 14% of them appearing once. The sequencing here drew on PBMCs, taken at surgery. Receptors originate from a male donor with early-stage non-small cell lung cancer. Both conserved end residues are part of each CDR3. The D gene is left open where the match is weak. Only part of the rows carry a size: once, few, many, or a class if the clone is expanded.

d_call	v_call	j_call	clone_size	cdr3_nt	cdr3_aa
TRBD1	TRBV19	TRBJ2-2	many	TGTGCCAGTGCCCGCAGGGGGTACACCGGGGAGCTGTTTTTT	CASARRGYTGELFF
-	TRBV5-1	TRBJ2-5	many	TGCGCCAGCAGCTTGGACCCGGGACGCCAAGAGACCCAGTACTTC	CASSLDPGRQETQYF
TRBD1	TRBV11-2	TRBJ1-1	few	TGTGCCAGCAGCTCCCAGTCCTTAGTCGGGACAGGGCTTACTGAAGCTTTCTTT	CASSSQSLVGTGLTEAFF
TRBD1	TRBV7-6	TRBJ2-1	-	TGTGCCAGCAGCTTAGCGACAGGGTCCGATGAGCAGTTCTTC	CASSLATGSDEQFF
TRBD1	TRBV7-2	TRBJ2-3	-	TGTGCCAGAAGCTTAGGACAGGGCACAGATACGCAGTATTTT	CARSLGQGTDTQYF
TRBD1	TRBV12-3/TRBV12-4	TRBJ1-5	many	TGTGCCAGCAGTAAGGGACAGGGGAGCAATCAGCCCCAGCATTTT	CASSKGQGSNQPQHF
-	TRBV7-6	TRBJ2-5	-	TGTGCCAGCAGCTTAGAATGGTTAGCCGACGGAGAGACCCAGTACTTC	CASSLEWLADGETQYF
TRBD2	TRBV30	TRBJ2-3	few	TGTGCCTGGAGTGTACAAAGCGGGATCACAGATACGCAGTATTTT	CAWSVQSGITDTQYF
TRBD2	TRBV2	TRBJ2-1	-	TGTGCCAGCAGTGAAGTAACAGCGGGAGAGCAGTTCTTC	CASSEVTAGEQFF
TRBD1	TRBV4-2	TRBJ2-7	many	TGTGCCAGCAGCCCAACAGGGGGCGACGAGCAGTACTTC	CASSPTGGDEQYF
TRBD1	TRBV6-5	TRBJ1-1	few	TGTGCCAGTACAGGGGTGGGCACTGAAGCTTTCTTT	CASTGVGTEAFF
TRBD1	TRBV11-2	TRBJ1-4	few	TGTGCCAGCAGCTTAACAGGGGGTAATGAAAAACTGTTTTTT	CASSLTGGNEKLFF
TRBD1	TRBV20-1	TRBJ2-7	many	TGCAGTGCTATAAGGGACAGTCCCTACGAGCAGTACTTC	CSAIRDSPYEQYF
-	TRBV7-2	TRBJ1-2	-	TGTGCCAGCAGCTGGGACACAAATAACTATGGCTACACCTTC	CASSWDTNNYGYTF
-	TRBV24-1	TRBJ2-6	many	TGTGCCACCAGTGATTCGACTGTCGGTGGGGCCAACGTCCTGACTTTC	CATSDSTVGGANVLTF
-	TRBV6-6	TRBJ1-2	-	TGTGCCAGCAGTGCCGGGGGGGGAGAGTCTAACTATGGCTACACCTTC	CASSAGGGESNYGYTF
-	TRBV14	TRBJ2-7	many	TGTGCCAGCAGCCACCCCGGGTCTTTCTACGAGCAGTACTTC	CASSHPGSFYEQYF
-	TRBV10-3	TRBJ2-7	few	TGTGCCATCAGTGAGACGTACGAGCAGTACTTC	CAISETYEQYF
-	TRBV7-3	TRBJ2-7	few	TGTGCCAGCAGGGGACCCGGGAACTACGAGCAGTACTTC	CASRGPGNYEQYF